The clone carrying this T cell receptor (beta chain) was detected once. The antigen remains unidentified. This CDR3 region has 14 residues. Trimming took off 3 bases at V and 8 bases at J, with 16 bases between the two ends. The germline CDR1 and CDR2 sequences are MDHEN and SYDVKM. Samples underwent the assay at deep level. The method was immunoSEQ multiplex PCR; TCRdb's version includes in-frame clones alone and lacks a portion of them. The table records 2.3 million or so clones, more than 85% of them present only once. CD4+ cells were split into CD45RA+ naive and CD45RA-negative memory subsets. This specimen comes from a study of shared clonotypes between healthy human individuals. Study details: CD4 naive and CD4 memory each took three plates per donor, while CD8 naive took two and CD8 memory one. Findings of the study overall: The donor pool, a small one, limited the genetic and exposure-history diversity represented.

The source of this sequence is a man aged 18 to 29 in good health. Some clones in this sample may be carry-over from other donors' samples. This chain links TRBV28 with TRBJ1-2, with D possibly TRBD1 on 5 matching bases. Specimen: naive CD4+ T cells from PBMCs. The subset denotes: CD45RA+ positively selected. CDR3 loop: CASSFIAAGKGYTF. In DNA, the CDR3 is TGTGCCAGCAGTTTCATAGCGGCAGGGAAAGGCTACACCTTC.